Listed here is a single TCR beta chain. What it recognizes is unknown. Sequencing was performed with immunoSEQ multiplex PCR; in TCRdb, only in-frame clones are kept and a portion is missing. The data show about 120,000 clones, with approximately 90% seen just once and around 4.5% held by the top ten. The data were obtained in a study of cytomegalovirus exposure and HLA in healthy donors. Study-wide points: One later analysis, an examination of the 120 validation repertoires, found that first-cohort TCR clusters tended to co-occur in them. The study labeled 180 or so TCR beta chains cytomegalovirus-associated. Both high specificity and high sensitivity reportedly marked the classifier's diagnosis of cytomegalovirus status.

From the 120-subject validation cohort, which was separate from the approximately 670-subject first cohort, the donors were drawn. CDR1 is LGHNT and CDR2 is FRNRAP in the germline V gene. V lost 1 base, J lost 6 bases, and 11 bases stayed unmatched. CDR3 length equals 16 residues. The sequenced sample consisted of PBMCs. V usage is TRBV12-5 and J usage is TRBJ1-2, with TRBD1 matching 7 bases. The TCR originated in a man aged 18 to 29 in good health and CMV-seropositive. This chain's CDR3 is CASGLDSTGERDGYTF. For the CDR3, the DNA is TGTGCTAGTGGTTTGGACTCAACAGGGGAAAGGGATGGCTACACCTTC.